The entry that follows covers one T cell receptor (beta chain) sequence. The CDR3 sequence is 16 residues long. The germline V gene encodes CDR1 SGHTA and CDR2 FQGNSA. The V end lost 1 base, the J end lost 0 bases, and 11 bases lay between the germline ends. The data derive from a study of blood T cell repertoires in COVID-19. About the study: Researchers got acute and convalescent COVID-19 samples from the United States, Italy and Spain. PBMCs, B-cell-depleted T cells, or T cells were the source of the cDNA or gDNA that made up the material.

Authors' methods: Reference gene primer amplification gave estimated nucleated cell counts. Clones were read by immunoSEQ multiplex PCR, and TCRdb kept only the in-frame ones, dropping some. The V and J calls and clone size are taken from that table; D and trimming were inferred from the DNA. The data contain about 49,000 clones, roughly 90% of them singletons. The chain carries TRBV7-2 and TRBJ2-3; D may be TRBD2 (6 bases). Sequencing input: peripheral blood. The receptor comes from a man older than 75 with acute or convalescent COVID-19. Here the CDR3 reads CASSLGGGISTDTQYF. The CDR3 bases are TGTGCCAGCAGCTTAGGTGGGGGGATTAGCACAGATACGCAGTATTTT. The full variable domain, completed using reference TRBV7-2 and TRBJ2-3, is GAGVSQSPSNKVTEKGKDVELRCDPISGHTALYWYRQSLGQGLEFLIYFQGNSAPDKSGLPSDRFSAERTGGSVSTLTIQRTQQEDSAVYLCASSLGGGISTDTQYFGPGTRLTVL.